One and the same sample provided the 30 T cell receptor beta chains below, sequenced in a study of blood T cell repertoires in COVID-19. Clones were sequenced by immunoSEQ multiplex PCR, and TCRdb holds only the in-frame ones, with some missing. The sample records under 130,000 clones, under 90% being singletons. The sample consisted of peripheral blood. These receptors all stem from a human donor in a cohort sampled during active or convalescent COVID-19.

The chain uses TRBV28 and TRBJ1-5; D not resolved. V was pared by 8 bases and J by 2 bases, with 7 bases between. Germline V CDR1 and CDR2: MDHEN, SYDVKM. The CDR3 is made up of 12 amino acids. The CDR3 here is CASQIGNQPQHF. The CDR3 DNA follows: TGTGCCAGCCAGATTGGCAATCAGCCCCAGCATTTT.

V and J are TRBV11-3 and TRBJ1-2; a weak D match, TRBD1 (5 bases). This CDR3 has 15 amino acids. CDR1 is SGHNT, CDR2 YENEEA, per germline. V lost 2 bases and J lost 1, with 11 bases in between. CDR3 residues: CASSLFSGINYGYTF. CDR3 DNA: TGTGCCAGCAGCTTATTCTCAGGGATTAACTATGGCTACACCTTC.

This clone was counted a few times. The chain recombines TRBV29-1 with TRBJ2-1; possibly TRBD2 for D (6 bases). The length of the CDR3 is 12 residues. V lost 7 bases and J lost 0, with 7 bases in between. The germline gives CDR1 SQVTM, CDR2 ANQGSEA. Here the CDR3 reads CSAGGSYNEQFF. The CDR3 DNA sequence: TGCAGCGCCGGGGGCTCCTACAATGAGCAGTTCTTC.

For the CDR3, the DNA is TGTGCCACCGAAGAACAGGGGGTCGAGGCCTATGGCTACACCTTC. Translation gives CATEEQGVEAYGYTF. The chain links TRBV28 to TRBJ1-2; 8 nucleotides align to TRBD1. Germline V gene data show CDR1 as MDHEN and CDR2 as SYDVKM. V shed 10 bases and J 4 bases; nucleotides not matched to a gene: 14. CDR3 length: 15 amino acids.

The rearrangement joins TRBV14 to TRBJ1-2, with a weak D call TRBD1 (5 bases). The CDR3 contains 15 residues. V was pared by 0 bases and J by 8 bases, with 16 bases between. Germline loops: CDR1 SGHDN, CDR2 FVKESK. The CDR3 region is CASSQDGRGGDGYTF. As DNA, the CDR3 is TGTGCCAGCAGCCAAGATGGCCGGGGAGGGGACGGCTACACCTTC.

CDR3 DNA: TGTGCCAGCAGTCAACAGGGGGCCTCGGGGAACACTGAAGCTTTCTTT. Translation: CASSQQGASGNTEAFF. J is TRBJ1-1 and V is TRBV28, with TRBD1 identical over 9 bases. The CDR3 spans 16 residues. Trimming at V came to 5 bases and at J to 1 base, leaving 8 bases not matched to a gene. Germline loops: CDR1 MDHEN, CDR2 SYDVKM.

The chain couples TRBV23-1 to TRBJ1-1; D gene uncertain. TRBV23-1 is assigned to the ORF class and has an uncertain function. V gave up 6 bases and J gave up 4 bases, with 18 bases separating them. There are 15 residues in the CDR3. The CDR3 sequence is CASREVEEKPTEAFF. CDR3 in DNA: TGCGCCAGCAGAGAGGTAGAGGAAAAGCCCACTGAAGCTTTCTTT.

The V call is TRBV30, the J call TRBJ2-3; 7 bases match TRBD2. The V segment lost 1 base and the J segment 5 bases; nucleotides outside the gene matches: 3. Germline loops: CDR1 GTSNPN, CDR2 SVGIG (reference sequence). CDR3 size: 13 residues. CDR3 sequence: CAWSGLAGDTQYF. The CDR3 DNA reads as TGTGCCTGGAGTGGACTAGCAGGAGATACGCAGTATTTT.

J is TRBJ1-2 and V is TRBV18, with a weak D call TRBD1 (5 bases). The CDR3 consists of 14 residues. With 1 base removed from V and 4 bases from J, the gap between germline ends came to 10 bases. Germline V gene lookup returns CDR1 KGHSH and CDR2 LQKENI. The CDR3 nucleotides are TGTGCCAGCTCACCACTCAGGGAGGGCTATGGCTACACCTTC. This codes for CASSPLREGYGYTF.

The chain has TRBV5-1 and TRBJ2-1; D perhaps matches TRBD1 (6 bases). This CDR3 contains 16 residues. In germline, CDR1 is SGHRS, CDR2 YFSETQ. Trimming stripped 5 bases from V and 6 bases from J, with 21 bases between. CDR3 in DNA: TGCGCCAGCAGGGGGACGGGGACACCTCTAAGCAATGAGCAGTTCTTC. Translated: CASRGTGTPLSNEQFF.

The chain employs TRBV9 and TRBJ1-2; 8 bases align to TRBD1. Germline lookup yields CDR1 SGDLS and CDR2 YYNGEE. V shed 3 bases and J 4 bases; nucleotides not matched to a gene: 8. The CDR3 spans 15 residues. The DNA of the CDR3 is TGTGCCAGCAGCGCGACAGGGGCCCCCCTCTATGGCTACACCTTC. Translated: CASSATGAPLYGYTF.

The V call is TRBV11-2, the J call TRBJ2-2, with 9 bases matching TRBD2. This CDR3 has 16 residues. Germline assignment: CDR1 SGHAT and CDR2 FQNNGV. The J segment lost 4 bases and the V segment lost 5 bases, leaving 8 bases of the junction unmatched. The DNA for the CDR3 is TGTGCCAGCAGCCCCCTAGCGGGGCGACCCACCGGGGAGCTGTTTTTT. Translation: CASSPLAGRPTGELFF.

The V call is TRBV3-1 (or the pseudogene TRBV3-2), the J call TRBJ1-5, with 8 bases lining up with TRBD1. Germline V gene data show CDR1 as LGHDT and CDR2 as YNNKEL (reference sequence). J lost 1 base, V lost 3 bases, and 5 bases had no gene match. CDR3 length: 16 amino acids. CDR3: CASSQWTGRSNQPQHF. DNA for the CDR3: TGTGCCAGCAGCCAGTGGACAGGGCGAAGCAATCAGCCCCAGCATTTT.

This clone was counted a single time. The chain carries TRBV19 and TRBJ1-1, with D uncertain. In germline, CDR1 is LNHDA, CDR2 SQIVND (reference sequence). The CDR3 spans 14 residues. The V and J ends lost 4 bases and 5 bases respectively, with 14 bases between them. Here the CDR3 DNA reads TGTGCCAGTAGTACCACAAATAGGGAGACTGAAGCTTTCTTT. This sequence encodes CASSTTNRETEAFF.

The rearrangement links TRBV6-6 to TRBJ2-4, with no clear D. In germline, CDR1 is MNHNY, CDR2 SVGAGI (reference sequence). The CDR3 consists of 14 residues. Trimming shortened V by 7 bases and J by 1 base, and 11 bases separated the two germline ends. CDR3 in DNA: TGTGCCAGCATCTCACCGGGTGCCAAAAACATTCAGTACTTC. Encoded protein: CASISPGAKNIQYF.

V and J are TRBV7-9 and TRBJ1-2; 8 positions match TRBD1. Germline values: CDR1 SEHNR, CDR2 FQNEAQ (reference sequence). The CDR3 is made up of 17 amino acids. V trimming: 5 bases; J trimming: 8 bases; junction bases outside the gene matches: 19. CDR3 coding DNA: TGTGCCAGCAGCCCGGCTTCCTGGACAGGGAGGAGTAAAGGCTACACCTTC. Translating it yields CASSPASWTGRSKGYTF.

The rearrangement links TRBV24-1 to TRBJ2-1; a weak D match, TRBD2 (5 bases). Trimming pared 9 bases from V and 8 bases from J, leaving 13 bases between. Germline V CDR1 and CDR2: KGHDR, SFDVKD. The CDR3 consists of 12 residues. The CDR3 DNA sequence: TGTGCCACCGGCCAGAGGGCCCATGAGCAGTTCTTC. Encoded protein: CATGQRAHEQFF.

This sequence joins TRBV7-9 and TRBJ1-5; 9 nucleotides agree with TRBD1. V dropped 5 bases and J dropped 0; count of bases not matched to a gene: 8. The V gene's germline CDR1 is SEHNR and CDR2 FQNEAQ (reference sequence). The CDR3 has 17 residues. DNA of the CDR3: TGTGCCAGCAGCCCCGGGACAGGGTCCTATAGCAATCAGCCCCAGCATTTT. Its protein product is CASSPGTGSYSNQPQHF.

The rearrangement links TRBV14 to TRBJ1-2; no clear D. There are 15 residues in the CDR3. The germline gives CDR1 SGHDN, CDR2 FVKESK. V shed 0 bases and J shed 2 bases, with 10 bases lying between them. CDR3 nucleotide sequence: TGTGCCAGCAGCCAAGATCCCTTCCAGAACTATGGCTACACCTTC. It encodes CASSQDPFQNYGYTF.

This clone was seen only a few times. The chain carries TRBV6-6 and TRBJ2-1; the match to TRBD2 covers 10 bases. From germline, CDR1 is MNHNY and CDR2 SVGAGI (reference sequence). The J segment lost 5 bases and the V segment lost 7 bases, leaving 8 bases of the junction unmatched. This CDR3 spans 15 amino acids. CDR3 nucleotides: TGTGCCAGCAACCCGGGACTAGCGCCCCACAATGAGCAGTTCTTC. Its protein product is CASNPGLAPHNEQFF.

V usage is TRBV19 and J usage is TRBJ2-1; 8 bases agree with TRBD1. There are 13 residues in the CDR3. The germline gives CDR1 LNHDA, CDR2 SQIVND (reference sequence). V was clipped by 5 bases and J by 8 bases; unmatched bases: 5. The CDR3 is CASSPDRADEQFF. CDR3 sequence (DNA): TGTGCCAGTAGTCCGGACAGGGCGGATGAGCAGTTCTTC.

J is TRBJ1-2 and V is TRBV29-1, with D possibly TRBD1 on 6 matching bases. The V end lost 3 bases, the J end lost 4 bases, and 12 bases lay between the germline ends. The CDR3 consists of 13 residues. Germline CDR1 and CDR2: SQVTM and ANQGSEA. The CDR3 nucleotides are TGCAGCGTTGATCAGGGGCAGAGCTATGGCTACACCTTC. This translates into CSVDQGQSYGYTF.

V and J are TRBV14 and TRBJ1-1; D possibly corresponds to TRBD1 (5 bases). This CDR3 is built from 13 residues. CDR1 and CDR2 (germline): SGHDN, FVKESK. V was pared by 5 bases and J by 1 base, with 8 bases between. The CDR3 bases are TGTGCCAGCAGCGTTAGGGGGAACACTGAAGCTTTCTTT. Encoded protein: CASSVRGNTEAFF.

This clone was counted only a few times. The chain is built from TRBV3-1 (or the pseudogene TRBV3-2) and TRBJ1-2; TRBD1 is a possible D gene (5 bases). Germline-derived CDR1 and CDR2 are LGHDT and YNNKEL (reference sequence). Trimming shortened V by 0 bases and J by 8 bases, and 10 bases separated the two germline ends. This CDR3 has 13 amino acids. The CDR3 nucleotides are TGTGCCAGCAGCCAAGATCCCAGGGCAGGCTACACCTTC. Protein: CASSQDPRAGYTF.

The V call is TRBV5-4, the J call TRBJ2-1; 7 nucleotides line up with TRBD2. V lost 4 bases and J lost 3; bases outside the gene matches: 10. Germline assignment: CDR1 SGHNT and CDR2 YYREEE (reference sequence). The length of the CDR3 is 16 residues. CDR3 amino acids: CASSPRGGADYNEQFF. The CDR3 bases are TGTGCCAGCAGCCCGAGGGGAGGGGCCGACTACAATGAGCAGTTCTTC.

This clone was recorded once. The CDR3 bases are TGTGCCAGTAGTATTGAACGCAGGGAAGCTTTCTTT. Residues: CASSIERREAFF. V is TRBV19 and J is TRBJ1-1; no definite D call. V lost 3 bases, J lost 8 bases, and 10 bases lay in between. The CDR3 is 12 amino acids. Germline values: CDR1 LNHDA, CDR2 SQIVND (reference sequence).

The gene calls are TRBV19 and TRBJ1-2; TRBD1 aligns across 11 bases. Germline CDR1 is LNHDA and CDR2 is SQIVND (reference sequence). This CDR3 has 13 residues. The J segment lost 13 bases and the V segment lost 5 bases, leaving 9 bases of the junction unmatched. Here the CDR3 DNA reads TGTGCCAGTAGTTCTGGACAGGGGGCGGCCCCCACCTTC. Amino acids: CASSSGQGAAPTF.

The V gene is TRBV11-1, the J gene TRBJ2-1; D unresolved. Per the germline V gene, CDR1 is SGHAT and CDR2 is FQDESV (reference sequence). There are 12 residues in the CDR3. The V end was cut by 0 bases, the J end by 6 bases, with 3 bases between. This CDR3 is CASSLAANEQFF. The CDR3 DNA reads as TGTGCCAGCAGCTTAGCGGCCAATGAGCAGTTCTTC.

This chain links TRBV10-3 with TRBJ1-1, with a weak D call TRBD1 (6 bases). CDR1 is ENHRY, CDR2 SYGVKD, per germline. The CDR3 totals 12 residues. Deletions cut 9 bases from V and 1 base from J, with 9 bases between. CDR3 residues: CAIRQENTEAFF. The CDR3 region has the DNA TGTGCCATAAGACAGGAGAACACTGAAGCTTTCTTT.

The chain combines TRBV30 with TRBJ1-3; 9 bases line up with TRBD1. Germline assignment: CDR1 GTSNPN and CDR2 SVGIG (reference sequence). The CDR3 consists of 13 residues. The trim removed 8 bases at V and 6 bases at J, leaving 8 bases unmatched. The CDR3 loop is CARSTGGINTIYF. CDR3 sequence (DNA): TGTGCCCGATCGACAGGGGGGATAAACACCATATATTTT.